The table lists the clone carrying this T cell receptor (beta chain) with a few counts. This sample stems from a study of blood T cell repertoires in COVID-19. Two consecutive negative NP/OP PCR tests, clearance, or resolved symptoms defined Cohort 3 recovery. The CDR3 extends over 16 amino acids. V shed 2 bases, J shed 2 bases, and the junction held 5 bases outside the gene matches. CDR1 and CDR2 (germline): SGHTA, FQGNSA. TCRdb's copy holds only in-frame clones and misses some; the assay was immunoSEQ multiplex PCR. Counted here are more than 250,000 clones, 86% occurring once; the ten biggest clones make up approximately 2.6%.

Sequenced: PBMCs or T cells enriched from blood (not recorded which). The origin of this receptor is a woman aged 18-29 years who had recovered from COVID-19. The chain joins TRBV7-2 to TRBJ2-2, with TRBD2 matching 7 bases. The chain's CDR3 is CASSLYASGNTGELFF. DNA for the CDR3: TGTGCCAGCAGCTTATATGCTAGCGGAAACACCGGGGAGCTGTTTTTT.